The 13 T cell receptor beta chains below were found in one sample sequenced in a study of human T cells and chemical hapten exposure. MiXCR, run by TCRdb on the RACE reads, gives a single entry per CDR3 protein. Among about 250,000 distinct CDR3 sequences listed, roughly 8% were seen once. As to time point: pre-sensitization, week 0. Noted treatment: therapeutic diphenylcyclopropenone sensitization with weekly scalp DPC. The source was whole blood, collected in connection with sensitization to the hapten diphenylcyclopropenone (DPC). The receptor set was obtained from a young man with alopecia areata. Some clones in this sample may be carry-over from other donors' samples.

The chain joins TRBV12-3 or TRBV12-4 to TRBJ1-1; D remains ambiguous. The CDR3 runs 14 residues. V dropped 7 bases and J dropped 0 bases, with 12 bases sitting between them. CDR3 nucleotide sequence: TGTGCCAGCATAAAGGGCTTCATGAACACTGAAGCTTTCTTT. The encoded protein is CASIKGFMNTEAFF.

This clonotype was recorded many times. The V gene is TRBV7-8, the J gene TRBJ2-3; D remains unclear. The length of the CDR3 is 14 residues. Germline V CDR1 and CDR2: SGHVS, FQNEAQ. The V and J ends lost 5 bases and 5 bases respectively, with 14 bases between them. In DNA form, the CDR3 reads TGTGCCAGCAGCGGGCTAGTTCACCTAGATACGCAGTATTTT. Protein product: CASSGLVHLDTQYF.

The chain carries TRBV12-3 or TRBV12-4 and TRBJ2-7, with D tentatively TRBD1 (6 bases). The CDR3 consists of 13 residues. Between the trimmed V and J ends, which lost 4 bases and 2 bases, there was a span of 9 bases. The CDR3 spells CASSYRDPYEQYF. CDR3 nucleotides: TGTGCCAGCAGTTACAGGGATCCCTACGAGCAGTACTTC.

This clonotype was picked up many times. The V call is TRBV6-2 or TRBV6-3, the J call TRBJ2-1; D possibly matches TRBD1 or TRBD2 (5 bases each). This CDR3 region has 16 residues. V gave up 1 base and J gave up 5 bases, with 15 bases separating them. Germline V gene lookup returns CDR1 MNHEY and CDR2 SVGEGT. CDR3: CASSYWPGTTNNEQFF. DNA for the CDR3: TGTGCCAGCAGTTACTGGCCCGGGACCACGAACAATGAGCAGTTCTTC.

Only a few counts were recorded for this clonotype. The chain is built from TRBV5-1 and TRBJ1-1; TRBD1 matches 7 bases. The CDR3 totals 13 residues. Looked up from germline, CDR1 is SGHRS and CDR2 is YFSETQ. With V trimmed by 1 base and J by 9 bases, 6 bases remained unmatched. CDR3 region: CASSLRTGEQAFF. The CDR3 bases are TGCGCCAGCAGCTTGCGGACAGGAGAACAAGCTTTCTTT.

This clonotype has more than one count but fewer than ten. The chain couples TRBV6-1 to TRBJ2-2; tentative D call: TRBD1 (6 bases). CDR1 and CDR2 from the germline V gene are MNHNS and SASEGT. This CDR3 has 12 residues. V lost 3 bases and J lost 9, with 8 bases in between. CDR3 sequence: CASSEGAWELFF. The CDR3 region has the DNA TGTGCCAGCAGTGAGGGGGCCTGGGAGCTGTTTTTT.

This clonotype was observed at least ten times. The CDR3 reads CASRARMGTQYF. The CDR3 nucleotides are TGTGCCAGCAGAGCTCGCATGGGTACGCAGTATTTT. The V and J genes are TRBV28 and TRBJ2-3, with D unclear. Germline CDR1 is MDHEN and CDR2 is SYDVKM. The CDR3 contains 12 residues. V lost 6 bases to trimming and J lost 8 bases, with 12 bases between them.

This clonotype has more than one count but fewer than ten. This chain links TRBV18 with TRBJ2-7; 8 nucleotides line up with TRBD1. The CDR3 sequence is 14 residues long. V shed 3 bases, J shed 7 bases, and the junction held 8 bases outside the gene matches. Germline loops: CDR1 KGHSH, CDR2 LQKENI. CDR3 DNA: TGTGCCAGCTCACCCAGGACAGGGCCTGGGGAGCAGTACGTC. The encoded protein is CASSPRTGPGEQYV.

For the CDR3, the DNA is TGTGCCAGCAGCTTAGGCGGGAGGTACGAGCAGTACTTC. It translates to CASSLGGRYEQYF. J is TRBJ2-7 and V is TRBV11-2, with 8 nucleotides matching TRBD2. CDR3 length: 13 residues. Losses at the gene ends were 1 base for V and 4 bases for J; bases not matched to a gene: 0. Germline-derived CDR1 and CDR2 are SGHAT and FQNNGV.

The chain is built from TRBV28 and TRBJ1-2; tentative D call: TRBD1 (5 bases). The germline V gene has CDR1 MDHEN and CDR2 SYDVKM. This CDR3 has 13 amino acids. V was clipped by 5 bases and J by 0 bases, with 7 bases between them. The CDR3 here is CASSTGPNYGYTF. Here the CDR3 DNA reads TGTGCCAGCAGTACAGGACCTAACTATGGCTACACCTTC.

This clonotype appeared many times. V usage is TRBV5-1 and J usage is TRBJ1-1, with 7 bases aligning to TRBD1. Germline V lookup: CDR1 SGHRS, CDR2 YFSETQ. V shed 1 base, J shed 0 bases, and the junction held 6 bases outside the gene matches. This CDR3 contains 16 residues. Here the CDR3 reads CASSLRQGELNTEAFF. In DNA form, the CDR3 reads TGCGCCAGCAGCTTGAGGCAGGGGGAGCTGAACACTGAAGCTTTCTTT.

This clonotype was seen at least ten times. The chain has TRBV6-5 and TRBJ1-2; 8 nucleotides match TRBD1. This CDR3 is 15 amino acids long. Losses at the gene ends were 6 bases for V and 5 bases for J; bases not matched to a gene: 11. Germline V lookup: CDR1 MNHEY, CDR2 SVGAGI. For the CDR3, the DNA is TGTGCCAGCAGGCACGACAGGGGATCCCTTTATGGCTACACCTTC. The encoded protein is CASRHDRGSLYGYTF.

This chain's CDR3 is CASSQQQGPPAFF. The CDR3 DNA follows: TGTGCCAGCAGCCAACAACAGGGTCCCCCGGCTTTCTTT. This chain joins TRBV3-1 and TRBJ1-1; D is possibly TRBD1 (6 bases). The CDR3 has 13 residues. V shed 2 bases and J shed 11 bases, with 15 bases lying between them. CDR1 is LGHDT and CDR2 is YNNKEL in the germline V gene (reference sequence).